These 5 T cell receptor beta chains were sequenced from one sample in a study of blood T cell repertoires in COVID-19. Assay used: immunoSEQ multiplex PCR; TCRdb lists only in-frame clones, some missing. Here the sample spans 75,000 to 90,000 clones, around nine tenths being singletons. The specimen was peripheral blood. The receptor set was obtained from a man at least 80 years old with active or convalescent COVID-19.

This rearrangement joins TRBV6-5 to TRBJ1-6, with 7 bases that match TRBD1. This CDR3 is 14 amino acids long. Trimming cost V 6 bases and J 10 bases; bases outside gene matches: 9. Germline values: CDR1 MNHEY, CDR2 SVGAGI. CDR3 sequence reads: CASSRQGKSSPLHF. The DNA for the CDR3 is TGTGCCAGCAGCCGACAGGGAAAGAGCTCACCCCTCCACTTT.

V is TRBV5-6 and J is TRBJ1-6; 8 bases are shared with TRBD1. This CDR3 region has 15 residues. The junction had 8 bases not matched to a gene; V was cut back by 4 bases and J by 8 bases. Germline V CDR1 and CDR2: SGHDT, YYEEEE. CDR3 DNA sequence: TGTGCCAGCAGCCTTGGACAGGGCGAGCATTCACCCCTCCACTTT. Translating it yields CASSLGQGEHSPLHF.

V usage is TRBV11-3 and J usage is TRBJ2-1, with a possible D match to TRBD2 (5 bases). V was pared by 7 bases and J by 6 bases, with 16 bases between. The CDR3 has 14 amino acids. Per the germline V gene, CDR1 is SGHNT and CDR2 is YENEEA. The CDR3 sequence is CASIVGPGSNEQFF. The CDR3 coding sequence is TGTGCCAGCATTGTAGGACCGGGGAGCAATGAGCAGTTCTTC. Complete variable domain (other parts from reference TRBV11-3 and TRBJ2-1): EAGVVQSPRYKIIEKKQPVAFWCNPISGHNTLYWYLQNLGQGPELLIRYENEEAVDDSQLPKDRFSAERLKGVDSTLKIQPAELGDSAVYLCASIVGPGSNEQFFGPGTRLTVL.

CDR3: CASSSRRTVSTNEKLFF. CDR3 in DNA: TGTGCCAGCAGCTCCCGGAGGACAGTGTCGACTAATGAAAAACTGTTTTTT. The V and J genes are TRBV13 and TRBJ1-4, with a weak D call TRBD1 (6 bases). Germline V gene lookup returns CDR1 PRHDT and CDR2 FYEKMQ (reference sequence). Trimming cost V 4 bases and J 2 bases, with 17 bases left between them. The CDR3 length is 17 residues.

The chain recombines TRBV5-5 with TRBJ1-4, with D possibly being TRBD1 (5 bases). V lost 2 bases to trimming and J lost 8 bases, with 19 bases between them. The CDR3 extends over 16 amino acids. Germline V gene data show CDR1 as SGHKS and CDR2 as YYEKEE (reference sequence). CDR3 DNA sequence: TGTGCCAGCAGCTTCCAGACGGGTGCCCAGGGAGAAAAACTGTTTTTT. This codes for CASSFQTGAQGEKLFF.